This is a list of T cell receptor beta chains from one sample in a study of early T cells in non-severe SARS-CoV-2 infection. TCRdb passed the 5' RACE reads through MiXCR, listing each CDR3 protein once. Here the sample spans 99,000 or so distinct CDR3 sequences, 16% being singletons. Sequencing was performed on whole blood. The receptors originated from an adult who was a healthcare worker with PCR-confirmed SARS-CoV-2 infection or an uninfected control (not recorded which). Both conserved end residues are part of each CDR3. D genes are given only for firm matches. Clone size is not always given. Where it is, it says once, few, many or a class for expanded clones.

v_call	j_call	d_call	clone_size	cdr3_nt	cdr3_aa
TRBV6-5	TRBJ2-7	TRBD2	once	TGTGCCAGCAGGAGGGGCGGGAGCTTTTACGAGCAGTACTTC	CASRRGGSFYEQYF
TRBV7-8	TRBJ1-1	TRBD1	-	TGTGCCAGCAGCTCACACAGGGGCAACACTGAAGCTTTCTTT	CASSSHRGNTEAFF
TRBV5-4	TRBJ2-3	TRBD2	few	TGTGCCAGCGCTAGCGGGGGCCACAGCACAGATACGCAGTATTTT	CASASGGHSTDTQYF
TRBV28	TRBJ2-7	-	-	TGTGCCACTGGTTTCCGTGGGCCCTACGAGCAGTACTTC	CATGFRGPYEQYF
TRBV10-2	TRBJ1-6	-	few	TGCGCCAGCTGTCGGGACACCAGGGAGGGTTCACCCCTCCACTTT	CASCRDTREGSPLHF
TRBV29-1	TRBJ1-1	-	many	TGCAGCACCCGCGGAGCGGTCGGCCTATACACTGAAGCTTTCTTT	CSTRGAVGLYTEAFF
TRBV20-1	TRBJ2-1	TRBD2	-	TGCAGTGCTAGAGATTATACTAGCGGGAGTAATAATGAGCAGTTCTTC	CSARDYTSGSNNEQFF
TRBV25-1	TRBJ2-3	-	few	TGTGCCAGCAGTGAAATGCGGATGGCAGATACGCAGTATTTT	CASSEMRMADTQYF
TRBV30	TRBJ2-5	TRBD1	-	TGTGCCTGGAGGGGACAGGCCCAAGAGACCCAGTACTTC	CAWRGQAQETQYF
TRBV20-1	TRBJ2-7	TRBD2	-	TGCAGTGCTGCGGGGGGGGCGAGCGAGCAGTACTTC	CSAAGGASEQYF
TRBV24-1	TRBJ2-2	TRBD2	few	TGTGCCACCAGTGATTTAGGGACTACCACCGGGGAGCTGTTTTTT	CATSDLGTTTGELFF
TRBV29-1	TRBJ2-2	-	-	TGCAGCGTTGAAGAAAACGGGGAGCTGTTTTTT	CSVEENGELFF
TRBV18	TRBJ1-1	-	-	TGTGCCAGCTCACAAGTTTGGGGGGACCCGAACACTGAAGCTTTCTTT	CASSQVWGDPNTEAFF
TRBV20-1	TRBJ2-1	-	few	TGCAGTGCTAGATTCAGCGGACCCTACAATGAGCAGTTCTTC	CSARFSGPYNEQFF
TRBV24-1	TRBJ2-1	TRBD1	many	TGTGCCACCAGTGACTCCACAGGGGCCACCTACAATGAGCAGTTCTTC	CATSDSTGATYNEQFF
TRBV20-1	TRBJ1-1	-	many	TGCAGTGCTAGAGTCGAGGGCGCCACTGAAGCTTTCTTT	CSARVEGATEAFF
TRBV4-2	TRBJ2-3	-	few	TGTGCCAGCAGCCAAGAGTCTCTTTTAACGGCAGATACGCAGTATTTT	CASSQESLLTADTQYF
TRBV18	TRBJ2-5	TRBD1	many	TGTGCCAGCTCTCTCACCAAGGGACAGCTCCAAGAGACCCAGTACTTC	CASSLTKGQLQETQYF
TRBV7-4	TRBJ2-4	-	-	TGTGCCAGCAGCTGCCGCCCTTGGACAGCAAAAAACATTCAGTACTTC	CASSCRPWTAKNIQYF
TRBV5-5	TRBJ2-7	-	-	TGTGCCAGCAGCTTGGATGTCGCAGCAACCTACGAGCAGTACTTC	CASSLDVAATYEQYF
TRBV10-1	TRBJ2-1	-	-	TGCGCCAGCAGTGATCGTAAGGAGGGGGACAATGAGCAGTTCTTC	CASSDRKEGDNEQFF
TRBV6-5	TRBJ2-2	TRBD2	many	TGTGCCAGCACCCCCCGACTAGCGAGCACCGGGGAGCTGTTTTTT	CASTPRLASTGELFF
TRBV18	TRBJ2-2	TRBD1	-	TGTGCCAGCTCACCATACACAGGGGGTCCGGACACCGGGGAGCTGTTTTTT	CASSPYTGGPDTGELFF
TRBV6-6	TRBJ2-7	-	-	TGTGCCAGCGGCGGGTATTCCTACGAGCAGTACTTC	CASGGYSYEQYF
TRBV14	TRBJ2-1	-	few	TGTGCCAGCAGCACGGGATGGGCACGGAGGGAGTTCGGGTATGAGCAGTTCTTC	CASSTGWARREFGYEQFF
TRBV6-5	TRBJ1-5	TRBD1	many	TGTGCCAGCAGCCTTTTTGGGACAGGGGGTCAGCCCCAGCATTTT	CASSLFGTGGQPQHF
TRBV27	TRBJ1-5	-	few	TGTGCCAGCAGTTTATCATCCATACAGCCCCAGCATTTT	CASSLSSIQPQHF
TRBV19	TRBJ2-7	-	many	TGTGCCAGTAGTACCTACGAGCAGTACTTC	CASSTYEQYF
TRBV21-1	TRBJ1-5	-	-	TGTGCCAGCAGCAAGGACAGGTGTAGCAATCAGCCCCAGCATTTT	CASSKDRCSNQPQHF
TRBV6-2/TRBV6-3	TRBJ1-2	TRBD1	few	TGTGCCAGCAGACCCGGACAGGGGGATCACTATGGCTACACCTTC	CASRPGQGDHYGYTF
TRBV11-2	TRBJ1-6	TRBD1	-	TGTGCCAGCAGCAAAGGCTCTGGACAGGGGAATTCACCCCTCCACTTT	CASSKGSGQGNSPLHF
TRBV5-4	TRBJ1-1	-	-	TGTGCCAGCAGCTGGGACAACACTGAAGCTTTCTTT	CASSWDNTEAFF
TRBV6-4	TRBJ1-1	-	-	TGTGCCAGCAGTGACTCCTGGGGGACTGAAGCTTTCTTT	CASSDSWGTEAFF
TRBV29-1	TRBJ1-1	-	few	TGCAGCGTCTGGACGGCAAACACTGAAGCTTTCTTT	CSVWTANTEAFF
TRBV5-1	TRBJ2-7	-	-	TGCGCCAGCAGCTTGGTCTCAACTACCTCCTACGAGCAGTACTTC	CASSLVSTTSYEQYF
TRBV5-1	TRBJ1-5	TRBD1	-	TGCGCCAGCAGCAACGGACAGGGCCAGCCCCAGCATTTT	CASSNGQGQPQHF
TRBV4-3	TRBJ2-7	TRBD2	few	TGCGCCAGCAGCCAAGTGTTGGTAGCGGGAGACTCGGACGAGCAGTACTTC	CASSQVLVAGDSDEQYF
TRBV6-1	TRBJ1-1	-	few	TGTGCCAGCAGGACCATGGACACTGAAGCTTTCTTT	CASRTMDTEAFF
TRBV6-2/TRBV6-3	TRBJ2-1	-	-	TGTGCCAGCAGTCGCTCGACGGTTGGTGAGCAGTTCTTC	CASSRSTVGEQFF
TRBV18	TRBJ2-2	-	many	TGTGCCAGCTCACCACAGCGAACGAACACCGGGGAGCTGTTTTTT	CASSPQRTNTGELFF
TRBV5-6	TRBJ2-7	TRBD1	many	TGTGCCAGCAGCTTAACCGGGACAGACTACGAGCAGTACTTC	CASSLTGTDYEQYF
TRBV12-3/TRBV12-4	TRBJ2-3	TRBD2	-	TGTGCCAGCAGTTTTAGCGGGAGGGGTCCCCGCACAGATACGCAGTATTTT	CASSFSGRGPRTDTQYF
TRBV28	TRBJ2-7	-	many	TGTGCCAGCAGTTCCCCCGCCATCGAGCAGTACTTC	CASSSPAIEQYF